Listed below are T cell receptor beta chains from one sample, sequenced in a study of shared clonotypes between healthy human individuals. The table came from immunoSEQ multiplex PCR; TCRdb's copy has only in-frame clones and leaves some out. The sample yields 2 million to 2.5 million clones, approximately 94% seen once. The sequencing sample was made of naive CD8+ T cells from PBMCs. These receptors were taken from a man between 18 and 29 years old in good health. Some clones in this sample may be carry-over from other donors' samples. CDR3s include the opening cysteine and the closing phenylalanine or tryptophan. Fields, in order: V gene, J gene, D gene, clone size, CDR3 DNA, CDR3 protein. The D gene is left open where the match is weak. The size field is filled for only some rows; it gives once, few, many or a size class.

TRBV28,TRBJ1-2,-,-,TGTGCCAGCAGTGAAATGGGGGGTCTTAGGAACTATGGCTACACCTTC,CASSEMGGLRNYGYTF
TRBV19,TRBJ1-1,TRBD1,-,TGTGCCAGTAGTGATACAGGGGTGGAAGCTTTCTTT,CASSDTGVEAFF
TRBV4-2,TRBJ2-4,TRBD1,-,TGTGCCAGCAGCCCTCAGGGGACAGGGTTACTAGATAGTATAGCCAAAAACATTCAGTACTTC,CASSPQGTGLLDSIAKNIQYF
TRBV13,TRBJ1-1,-,-,TGTGCCAGCAGCCCATTGAGACAGCTTGGAGTGTTGGCTGAAGCTTTCTTT,CASSPLRQLGVLAEAFF
TRBV5-1,TRBJ1-1,-,-,TGCGCCAGCAGCTTCAGGGTTGGCGCGATGAACACTGAAGCTTTCTTT,CASSFRVGAMNTEAFF
TRBV7-2,TRBJ2-7,-,-,TGTGCCAGCAGCCCCCCCAGGGGTGGCTACGAGCAGTACTTC,CASSPPRGGYEQYF
TRBV5-1,TRBJ2-7,-,-,TGCGCCAGCAGCTCAACGCCGGGACACCAATACGAGCAGTACTTC,CASSSTPGHQYEQYF
TRBV27,TRBJ2-3,TRBD2,-,TGTGCCAGCAAGGGACTAGCGGATGGCACAGATACGCAGTATTTT,CASKGLADGTDTQYF
TRBV7-9,TRBJ2-5,TRBD1,-,TGTGCCAGCAGCCTCCAGGGGGCTCCAGAGACCCAGTACTTC,CASSLQGAPETQYF
TRBV27,TRBJ2-1,-,-,TGTGCCAGCAGTAATTTAGGGACCAATGAGCAGTTCTTC,CASSNLGTNEQFF
TRBV6-1,TRBJ2-3,TRBD2,-,TGTGTCGCGCAGGTAGCGGGAGTCCCAGATACGCAGTATTTT,CVAQVAGVPDTQYF
TRBV7-2,TRBJ2-7,TRBD2,-,TGTGCCAGCAGCTTTCGGAGCGGGAGGGCCTCCTACGAGCAGTACTTC,CASSFRSGRASYEQYF
TRBV27,TRBJ1-1,TRBD1,-,TGTGCCAGCACTCCACAGGGGGCGAGAACTGAAGCTTTCTTT,CASTPQGARTEAFF
TRBV19,TRBJ2-7,-,-,TGTGCCAGTAGTTACAGGGGGGGCGAGCAGTACTTC,CASSYRGGEQYF
TRBV2,TRBJ2-3,TRBD1,-,TGTGCCAGCAGGGAGGACAGGGGTGCCACAGATACGCAGTATTTT,CASREDRGATDTQYF
TRBV2,TRBJ2-7,-,-,TGTGCCAGCGAGACACAGGGACTTTACGAGCAGTACTTC,CASETQGLYEQYF
TRBV12-5,TRBJ2-7,TRBD2,-,TGTGCTAGTGGGCGACTAGCGGAGGCCCCTGAGCACTTC,CASGRLAEAPEHF
TRBV11-2,TRBJ2-1,TRBD1,once,TGTGCCAGCAGAACCGCAGGGGGCTCTTCCTACAATGAGCAGTTCTTC,CASRTAGGSSYNEQFF
TRBV6-4,TRBJ2-6,-,-,TGTGCCAGCAGTGACTCGGGCGGCCCCTCTGGGGCCAACGTCCTGACTTTC,CASSDSGGPSGANVLTF
TRBV13,TRBJ1-3,-,-,TGTGCCAGCAGCTTGACCGATAGCTCTGGAAACACCATATATTTT,CASSLTDSSGNTIYF
TRBV2,TRBJ2-7,TRBD2,-,TGTGCCAGCAGGGAGACTAGCGGGGGAATCCTCTCCTACGAGCAGTACTTC,CASRETSGGILSYEQYF
TRBV27,TRBJ2-1,TRBD2,-,TGTGCCAGCAGTCCCACTAGCGGGAGAACCTATGAGCAGTTCTTC,CASSPTSGRTYEQFF
TRBV11-3,TRBJ2-7,-,-,TGTGCCAGCAGCTTAGGAACCGGGACGGCGGACGAGCAGTACTTC,CASSLGTGTADEQYF
TRBV7-8,TRBJ1-1,TRBD1,-,TGTGCCAGCAGCAAAAGGGACAGGAGGAACACTGAAGCTTTCTTT,CASSKRDRRNTEAFF
TRBV18,TRBJ2-1,-,-,TGTGCCAGCTCACCAGGGTTAGGAGGGGGTAAGGACAATGAGCAGTTCTTC,CASSPGLGGGKDNEQFF
TRBV10-2,TRBJ2-2,-,-,TGCGCCAGCAGTTCGGCCACCGGGGAGCTGTTTTTT,CASSSATGELFF
TRBV6-5,TRBJ1-1,TRBD1,few,TGTGCCAGCAGTTCGGCGGGACAGTTGAACACTGAAGCTTTCTTT,CASSSAGQLNTEAFF
TRBV27,TRBJ2-5,-,-,TGTGCCAGCAGTTTTAGGGACCAAGAGACCCAGTACTTC,CASSFRDQETQYF
TRBV7-3,TRBJ2-1,-,-,TGTGCCAGCAGCGGGAGTGTTGAGTTCTTC,CASSGSVEFF
TRBV7-8,TRBJ2-3,TRBD2,-,TGTGCCAGCAGCTACGAGCGGGGAAGCACAGATACGCAGTATTTT,CASSYERGSTDTQYF
TRBV5-1,TRBJ1-1,TRBD1,-,TGCGCCAGCAGCTGGAACCTGGGACAGGGAGGAAACACTGAAGCTTTCTTT,CASSWNLGQGGNTEAFF
TRBV6-5,TRBJ2-1,-,-,TGTGCCAGCAGACTGCAGGAGACCCCCTACAATGAGCAGTTCTTC,CASRLQETPYNEQFF
TRBV7-9,TRBJ1-1,-,-,TGTGCCAGCAGCTTACCCCTGCCTTCAGCCGACACTGAAGCTTTCTTT,CASSLPLPSADTEAFF
TRBV7-9,TRBJ2-1,-,-,TGTGCCAGCAGCTTAGAAGCGACAGGCTATCGCAGCTCCTACAATGAGCAGTTCTTC,CASSLEATGYRSSYNEQFF
TRBV5-6,TRBJ2-7,TRBD1,-,TGTGCCAGCAGCTTGATGCCAGGGGGTTACGAGCAGTACTTC,CASSLMPGGYEQYF
TRBV19,TRBJ2-7,TRBD1,-,TGTGCCAGTAGTGAGGGGACAGGGGTCTCCTACGAGCAGTACTTC,CASSEGTGVSYEQYF
TRBV27,TRBJ2-7,-,-,TGTGCCAGCAGTTTTGACAGCCTATACGAGCAGTACTTC,CASSFDSLYEQYF
TRBV18,TRBJ2-3,-,once,TGTGCCAGCTCAAACGACAGGCCCGATACGCAGTATTTT,CASSNDRPDTQYF
TRBV27,TRBJ1-1,TRBD1,-,TGTGCCAGCAGGCCGAATATCGGGACAGGGCATACTGAAGCTTTCTTT,CASRPNIGTGHTEAFF
TRBV15,TRBJ2-1,TRBD1,-,TGTGCCACCAGTAAAAAACAGGGGTCATACTACAATGAGCAGTTCTTC,CATSKKQGSYYNEQFF
TRBV6-5,TRBJ2-1,TRBD2,-,TGTGCCAGCAGTTACTCGACTAGCGTCGACCATGAGCAGTTCTTC,CASSYSTSVDHEQFF
TRBV2,TRBJ2-5,TRBD2,-,TGTGCCAGCAGTGAGGGGAGGGAGGGGCAAGAGACCCAGTACTTC,CASSEGREGQETQYF
TRBV28,TRBJ2-7,TRBD1,-,TGTGCCAGCACTTCCGGGACAGGGACCTACGAGCAGTACTTC,CASTSGTGTYEQYF
TRBV5-6,TRBJ2-1,TRBD2,-,TGTGCCAGCAGCTTCGGACTAGCGGGACTACAATCGGAGCAGTTCTTC,CASSFGLAGLQSEQFF
TRBV19,TRBJ2-3,-,-,TGTGCCAGTAGTGCGGGACTCTGGGGGCAGTATTTT,CASSAGLWGQYF
TRBV4-1,TRBJ2-1,TRBD2,-,TGCGCCAGCAGCCAACCCGGGACTAGTTTTTTCTTC,CASSQPGTSFFF
TRBV2,TRBJ2-5,-,-,TGTGCCAGCAGTGCGGACAGTGGGGCTCAAGAGACCCAGTACTTC,CASSADSGAQETQYF
TRBV7-2,TRBJ2-7,-,-,TGTGCCAGCAGCTTAGGGGTAAGCTCCTACGAGCAGTACTTC,CASSLGVSSYEQYF
TRBV6-6,TRBJ2-2,-,-,TGTGCCAGCAGAACCGGGTCGGCCACCGGGGAGCTGTTTTTT,CASRTGSATGELFF
TRBV27,TRBJ2-7,-,-,TGTGCCAGCAGCCCACACCACACTGCCGAGCAGTACTTC,CASSPHHTAEQYF
TRBV9,TRBJ1-2,-,-,TGTGCCAGCAGCGCGATTTATGGCTACACCTTC,CASSAIYGYTF
TRBV19,TRBJ1-4,-,-,TGTGCCAGTAGTTGGGGGGGCGCAAATGAAAAACTGTTTTTT,CASSWGGANEKLFF
TRBV28,TRBJ1-5,TRBD1,-,TGTGCCAGCAGTCTACAGGGGGCCGGCAATCAGCCCCAGCATTTT,CASSLQGAGNQPQHF
TRBV5-4,TRBJ1-5,TRBD1,-,TGTGCCAGCAGCTACGGGACAGGCTTTAGCAATCAGCCCCAGCATTTT,CASSYGTGFSNQPQHF
TRBV4-3,TRBJ2-7,-,-,TGCGCCAGCAGCCAGAGTCCCTCCTACGAGCAGTACTTC,CASSQSPSYEQYF